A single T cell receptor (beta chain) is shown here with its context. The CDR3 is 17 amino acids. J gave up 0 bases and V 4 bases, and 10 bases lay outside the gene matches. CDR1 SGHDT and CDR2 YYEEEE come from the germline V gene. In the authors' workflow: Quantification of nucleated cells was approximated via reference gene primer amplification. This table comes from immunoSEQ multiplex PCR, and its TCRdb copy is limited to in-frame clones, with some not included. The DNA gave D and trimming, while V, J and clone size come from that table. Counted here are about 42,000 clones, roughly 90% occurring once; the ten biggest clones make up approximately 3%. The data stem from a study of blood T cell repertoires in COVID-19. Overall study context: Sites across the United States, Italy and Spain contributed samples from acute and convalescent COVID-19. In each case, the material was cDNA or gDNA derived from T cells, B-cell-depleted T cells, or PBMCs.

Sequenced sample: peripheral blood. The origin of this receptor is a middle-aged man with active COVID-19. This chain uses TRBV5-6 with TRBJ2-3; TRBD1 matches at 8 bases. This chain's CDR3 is CASSIWTGRASTDTQYF. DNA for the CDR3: TGTGCCAGCAGCATTTGGACAGGGCGTGCTAGCACAGATACGCAGTATTTT. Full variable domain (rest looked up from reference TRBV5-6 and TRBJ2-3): DAGVTQSPTHLIKTRGQQVTLRCSPKSGHDTVSWYQQALGQGPQFIFQYYEEEERQRGNFPDRFSGHQFPNYSSELNVNALLLGDSALYLCASSIWTGRASTDTQYFGPGTRLTVL.